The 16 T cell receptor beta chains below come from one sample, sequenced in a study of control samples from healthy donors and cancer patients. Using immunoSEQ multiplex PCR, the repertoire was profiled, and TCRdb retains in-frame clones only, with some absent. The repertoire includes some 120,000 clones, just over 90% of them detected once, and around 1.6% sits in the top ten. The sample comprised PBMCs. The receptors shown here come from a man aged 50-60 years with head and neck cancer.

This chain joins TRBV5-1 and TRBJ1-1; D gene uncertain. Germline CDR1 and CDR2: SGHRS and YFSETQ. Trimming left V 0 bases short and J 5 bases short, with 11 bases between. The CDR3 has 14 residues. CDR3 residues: CASSLAVSRTEAFF. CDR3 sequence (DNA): TGCGCCAGCAGCTTGGCCGTTTCCCGAACTGAAGCTTTCTTT.

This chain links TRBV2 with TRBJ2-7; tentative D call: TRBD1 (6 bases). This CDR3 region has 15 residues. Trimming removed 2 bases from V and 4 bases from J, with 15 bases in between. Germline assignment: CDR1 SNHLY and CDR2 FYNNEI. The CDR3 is CASSERTDMLYEQYF. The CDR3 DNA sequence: TGTGCCAGCAGTGAACGGACAGACATGTTGTACGAGCAGTACTTC.

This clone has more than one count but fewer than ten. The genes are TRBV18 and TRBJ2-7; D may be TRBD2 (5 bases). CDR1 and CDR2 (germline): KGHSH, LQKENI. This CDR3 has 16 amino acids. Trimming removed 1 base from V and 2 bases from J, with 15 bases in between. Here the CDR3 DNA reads TGTGCCAGCTCACCACGTTCCGGGAAGCACACCTACGAGCAGTACTTC. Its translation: CASSPRSGKHTYEQYF.

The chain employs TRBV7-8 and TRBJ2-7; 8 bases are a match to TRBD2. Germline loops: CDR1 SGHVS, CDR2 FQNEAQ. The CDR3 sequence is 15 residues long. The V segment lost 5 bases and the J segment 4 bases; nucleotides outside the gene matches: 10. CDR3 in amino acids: CASSAGGGHLYEQYF. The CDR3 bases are TGTGCCAGCAGCGCCGGGGGGGGGCACCTGTACGAGCAGTACTTC.

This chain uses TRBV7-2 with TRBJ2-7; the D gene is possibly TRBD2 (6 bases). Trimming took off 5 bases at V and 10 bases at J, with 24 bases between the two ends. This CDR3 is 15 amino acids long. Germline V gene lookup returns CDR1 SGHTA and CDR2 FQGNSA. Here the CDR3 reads CASSPEGLGLVKQYF. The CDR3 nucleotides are TGTGCCAGCAGCCCCGAAGGCTTGGGACTGGTAAAACAGTACTTC.

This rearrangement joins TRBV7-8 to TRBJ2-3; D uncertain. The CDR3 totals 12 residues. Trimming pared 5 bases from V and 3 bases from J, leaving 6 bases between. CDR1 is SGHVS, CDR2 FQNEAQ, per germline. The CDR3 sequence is CASSPFTDTQYF. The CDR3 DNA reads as TGTGCCAGCAGCCCCTTTACAGATACGCAGTATTTT.

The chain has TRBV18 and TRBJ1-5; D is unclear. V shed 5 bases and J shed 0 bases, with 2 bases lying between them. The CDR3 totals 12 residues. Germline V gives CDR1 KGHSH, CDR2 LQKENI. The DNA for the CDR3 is TGTGCCAGCTCAGATAGCAATCAGCCCCAGCATTTT. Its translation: CASSDSNQPQHF.

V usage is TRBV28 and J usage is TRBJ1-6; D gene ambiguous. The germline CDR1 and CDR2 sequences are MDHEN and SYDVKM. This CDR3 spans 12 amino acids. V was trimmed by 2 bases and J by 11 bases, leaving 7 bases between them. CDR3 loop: CASSLMVAPLHF. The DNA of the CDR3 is TGTGCCAGCAGTTTAATGGTGGCACCCCTCCACTTT. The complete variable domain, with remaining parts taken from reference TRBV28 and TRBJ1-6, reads DVKVTQSSRYLVKRTGEKVFLECVQDMDHENMFWYRQDPGLGLRLIYFSYDVKMKEKGDIPEGYSVSREKKERFSLILESASTNQTSMYLCASSLMVAPLHFGNGTRLTVT.

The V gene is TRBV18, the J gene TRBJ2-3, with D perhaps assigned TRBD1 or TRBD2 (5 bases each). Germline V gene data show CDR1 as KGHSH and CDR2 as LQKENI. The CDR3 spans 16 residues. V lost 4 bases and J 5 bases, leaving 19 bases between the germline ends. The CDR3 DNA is TGTGCCAGCTCACAGGCCGGGACGACAGACGTAGATACGCAGTATTTT. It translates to CASSQAGTTDVDTQYF. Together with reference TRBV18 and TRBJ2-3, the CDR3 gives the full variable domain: NAGVMQNPRHLVRRRGQEARLRCSPMKGHSHVYWYRQLPEEGLKFMVYLQKENIIDESGMPKERFSAEFPKEGPSILRIQQVVRGDSAAYFCASSQAGTTDVDTQYFGPGTRLTVL.

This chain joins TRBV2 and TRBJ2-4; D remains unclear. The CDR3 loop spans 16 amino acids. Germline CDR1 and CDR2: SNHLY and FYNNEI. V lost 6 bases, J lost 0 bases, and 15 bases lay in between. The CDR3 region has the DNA TGTGCCAGCAGGCTGGAAGTACACCTAGCCAAAAACATTCAGTACTTC. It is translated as CASRLEVHLAKNIQYF.

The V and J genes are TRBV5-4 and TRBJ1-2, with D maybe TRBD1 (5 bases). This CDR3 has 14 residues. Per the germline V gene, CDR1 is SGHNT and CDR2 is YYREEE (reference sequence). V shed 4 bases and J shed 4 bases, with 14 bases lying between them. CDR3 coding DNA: TGTGCCAGCAGCCCTGGGGAGGGGACCTATGGCTACACCTTC. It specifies CASSPGEGTYGYTF. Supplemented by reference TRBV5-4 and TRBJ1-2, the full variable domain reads ETGVTQSPTHLIKTRGQQVTLRCSSQSGHNTVSWYQQALGQGPQFIFQYYREEENGRGNFPPRFSGLQFPNYSSELNVNALELDDSALYLCASSPGEGTYGYTFGSGTRLTVV.

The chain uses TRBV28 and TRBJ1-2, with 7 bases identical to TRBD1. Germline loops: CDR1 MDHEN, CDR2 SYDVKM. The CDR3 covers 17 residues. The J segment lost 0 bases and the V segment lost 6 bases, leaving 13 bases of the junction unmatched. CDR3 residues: CASRNLRQGRANYGYTF. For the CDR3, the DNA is TGTGCCAGCAGAAACCTTAGACAGGGAAGGGCTAACTATGGCTACACCTTC.

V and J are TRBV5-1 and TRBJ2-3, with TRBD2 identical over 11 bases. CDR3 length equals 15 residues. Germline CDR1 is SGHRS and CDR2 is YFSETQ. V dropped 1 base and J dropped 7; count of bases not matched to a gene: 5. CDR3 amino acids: CASSLLSSGGNTQYF. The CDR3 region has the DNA TGCGCCAGCAGCTTGCTATCTAGCGGGGGGAATACGCAGTATTTT.

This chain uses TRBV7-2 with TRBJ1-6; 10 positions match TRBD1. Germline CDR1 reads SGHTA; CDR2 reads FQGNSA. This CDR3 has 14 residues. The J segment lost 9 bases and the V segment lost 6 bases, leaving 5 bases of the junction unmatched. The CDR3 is CASRVTGGGSPLHF. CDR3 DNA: TGTGCCAGCAGAGTGACAGGGGGCGGTTCACCCCTCCACTTT.

The CDR3 region is CAWSGTSGGRETQYF. The CDR3 nucleotides are TGTGCCTGGAGTGGTACTAGCGGGGGACGAGAGACCCAGTACTTC. The chain has TRBV30 and TRBJ2-5; TRBD2 matches 11 bases. CDR1 is GTSNPN and CDR2 is SVGIG in the germline V gene (reference sequence). The CDR3 covers 15 residues. V lost 1 base to trimming and J lost 4 bases; unmatched junction nucleotides: 5. Filled out from reference TRBV30 and TRBJ2-5, the complete variable domain reads SQTIHQWPATLVQPVGSPLSLECTVEGTSNPNLYWYRQAAGRGLQLLFYSVGIGQISSEVPQNLSASRPQDRQFILSSKKLLLSDSGFYLCAWSGTSGGRETQYFGPGTRLLVL.

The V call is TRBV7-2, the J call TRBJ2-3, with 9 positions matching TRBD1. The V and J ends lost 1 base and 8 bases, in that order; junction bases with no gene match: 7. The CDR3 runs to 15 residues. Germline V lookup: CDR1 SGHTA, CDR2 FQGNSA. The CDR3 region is CASSLVGDRDLTQYF. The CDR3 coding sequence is TGTGCCAGCAGCTTAGTAGGGGACAGGGACCTTACGCAGTATTTT.